These T cell receptor beta chains were read from a single sample in a study of T cells in Graves' hyperthyroidism and ophthalmopathy. TCRdb recomputed calls from the multiplex PCR reads with MiXCR, one row per CDR3 protein. The data contain roughly 500,000 distinct CDR3 sequences, 40% to 50% of them singletons. The source material was peripheral blood or thyroid tissue (not recorded which). All receptors derive from an adult woman with Graves' disease, either hyperthyroidism or ophthalmopathy (not recorded which). Both conserved end residues are part of each CDR3. D genes are given only for firm matches. Not every row has a clone size; where given, it reads once, few, many or a size class.

cdr3_length	clone_size	v_call	d_call	j_call	cdr3_nt	cdr3_aa
17	-	TRBV7-9	-	TRBJ1-1	TGTGCCAGCAGCGTGGCAAGGGGAGCGACGTGGGACACTGAAGCTTTCTTT	CASSVARGATWDTEAFF
18	few	TRBV5-1	-	TRBJ2-7	TGCGCCAGCAGCTTTGGTGGGGGGGGCAGGAGGAGCTCCTACGAGCAGTACTTC	CASSFGGGGRRSSYEQYF
15	-	TRBV5-1	-	TRBJ2-1	TGCGCCAGCAGCTTGGCCGATCAGCGGTACAATGAGCAGTTCTTC	CASSLADQRYNEQFF
16	many	TRBV20-1	TRBD2	TRBJ2-2	TGCAGTGCTTCGGGACTAGCGGGAGGGTACGCCGGGGAGCTGTTTTTT	CSASGLAGGYAGELFF
16	-	TRBV7-8	-	TRBJ1-5	TGTGCCAGCAGCTTAGCTCCAGGGGATAGCAATCAGCCCCAGCATTTT	CASSLAPGDSNQPQHF
14	many	TRBV7-9	-	TRBJ1-1	TGTGCCAGCAGCTTAGGGACCATGAACACTGAAGCTTTCTTT	CASSLGTMNTEAFF
14	-	TRBV9	-	TRBJ1-5	TGTGCCAGCAGCGGGGGGGGGACTAGGGGACACGAGCATTTT	CASSGGGTRGHEHF
14	-	TRBV7-6	-	TRBJ1-2	TGTGCCAGCAGCTTAGCAGGCGGGGGGCAAGGCTACACCTTC	CASSLAGGGQGYTF
13	many	TRBV5-1	-	TRBJ2-5	TGCGCCAGCAGCTCCCGGACCAAAGAGACCCAGTACTTC	CASSSRTKETQYF
11	many	TRBV20-1	-	TRBJ1-1	TGCAGTGCTAGGACAGGCACTGAAGCTTTCTTT	CSARTGTEAFF
15	-	TRBV15	-	TRBJ1-2	TGTGCCACCAGCAGGGCTGACAGCACTTACTATGGCTACACCTTC	CATSRADSTYYGYTF
15	once	TRBV29-1	-	TRBJ1-3	TGCAGCGTTGAAGATCGGGGAAGCTCTGGAAACACCATATATTTT	CSVEDRGSSGNTIYF
17	-	TRBV5-8	-	TRBJ2-7	TGTGCCAGCAGCTTGGATTGGAGGCGGGATCCCACCTACGAGCAGTACTTC	CASSLDWRRDPTYEQYF
16	many	TRBV9	TRBD2	TRBJ2-2	TGTGCCAGCAGCGAAGGACTAGCGATAAACACCGGGGAGCTGTTTTTT	CASSEGLAINTGELFF
11	few	TRBV29-1	TRBD2	TRBJ2-7	TGCAGCGTTGTCGGGGGGGGCGAGCAGTACTTC	CSVVGGGEQYF
17	-	TRBV10-3	TRBD1	TRBJ1-5	TGTGCCAGCAGCCCTCACGATATAGACAGGGGGTATCAGCCCCAGCATTTT	CASSPHDIDRGYQPQHF
14	few	TRBV15	TRBD1	TRBJ2-2	TGTGCCACCAGCATATACAGGGGCACCGGGGAGCTGTTTTTT	CATSIYRGTGELFF
13	few	TRBV29-1	-	TRBJ2-3	TGCAGCGTTGAAGATCTTCCCGGGCAGGCGCAGTATTTT	CSVEDLPGQAQYF
16	once	TRBV12-3/TRBV12-4	-	TRBJ1-4	TGTGCCAGCAGTTGGACGAAGGGATTGTTCGGTGAAAAACTGTTTTTT	CASSWTKGLFGEKLFF
15	many	TRBV4-1	-	TRBJ2-7	TGCGCCAGCAGCCAACGGTCCAACTTTCCCTACGAGCAGTACTTC	CASSQRSNFPYEQYF
14	-	TRBV7-8	-	TRBJ2-7	TGTGCCAGCAGCAAGACTAGGATCGCCTACGAGCAGTACTTC	CASSKTRIAYEQYF
15	many	TRBV7-8	TRBD1	TRBJ1-4	TGTGCCAGCAGCTACCCCCGGACAGGTTACGAAAAACTGTTTTTT	CASSYPRTGYEKLFF
14	many	TRBV28	TRBD1	TRBJ1-1	TGTGCCAGCAGTAGAAACCGGGACAGGGGGCCAGCTTTCTTT	CASSRNRDRGPAFF
14	-	TRBV2	-	TRBJ1-5	TGTGCCAGCAGTGACAGGCTCAACGATCAGCCCCAGCATTTT	CASSDRLNDQPQHF
15	-	TRBV29-1	-	TRBJ1-1	TGCAGCGTGGATCTACAGAGTCCTAAGGGAACTGAAGCTTTCTTT	CSVDLQSPKGTEAFF
15	-	TRBV4-1	TRBD1	TRBJ1-2	TGCGCCAGCAGCCAGGGGGATCACAGGGGGGGAGGCTACACCTTC	CASSQGDHRGGGYTF
16	-	TRBV7-8	TRBD1	TRBJ1-3	TGTGCCAGCAGCTTACCTCGACAGGGGGCGATGGGCACCATATATTTT	CASSLPRQGAMGTIYF
16	many	TRBV5-6	-	TRBJ1-6	TGTGCCAGCAGATCCGCGGGGGAGGGATATAATTCACCCCTCCACTTT	CASRSAGEGYNSPLHF
13	few	TRBV20-1	-	TRBJ2-5	TGCAGTGTAATCGAGGGACGGCAAGAGACCCAGTACTTC	CSVIEGRQETQYF
13	-	TRBV4-2	-	TRBJ2-7	TGTGCCAGCAGCTTCAGCATTGGGGGCGAGCAGTACTTC	CASSFSIGGEQYF
12	-	TRBV29-1	-	TRBJ2-6	TGCAGCGTAGGCGCTGGGGCCAACGTCCTGACTTTC	CSVGAGANVLTF
14	many	TRBV5-1	-	TRBJ1-2	TGCGCCAGCAGCTTCGACAGCGCAACGTATGGCTACACCTTC	CASSFDSATYGYTF
15	-	TRBV6-1	-	TRBJ2-2	TGTGCCAGCAGGGACGCTAGCCGTGACACCGGGGAGCTGTTTTTT	CASRDASRDTGELFF
12	-	TRBV30	-	TRBJ2-7	TGTGCCTGGACCATAGTCGGGGACGAGCAGTACTTC	CAWTIVGDEQYF
14	-	TRBV2	-	TRBJ2-5	TGTGCCAGCACCACGGGAACTTTCCAAGAGACCCAGTACTTC	CASTTGTFQETQYF
12	few	TRBV20-1	-	TRBJ1-1	TGCAGTGCTAGAGATAGGCTTTTAGAAGCTTTCTTT	CSARDRLLEAFF
13	many	TRBV27	TRBD1	TRBJ1-2	TGTGCCAGCAAACCCACAGGGGGCATTGGCTACACCTTC	CASKPTGGIGYTF
14	-	TRBV5-6	TRBD1	TRBJ1-4	TGTGCCAGCAGCTCGACAGGGAACCGTGAAAAACTGTTTTTT	CASSSTGNREKLFF
16	once	TRBV15	-	TRBJ1-5	TGTGCCACCAGCAGAGATCGACAGTCGAGCAATCAGCCCCAGCATTTT	CATSRDRQSSNQPQHF
12	-	TRBV20-1	-	TRBJ2-5	TGCAGTGCTAGGAGGCAGGGGGAGACCCAGTACTTC	CSARRQGETQYF
9	few	TRBV5-8	-	TRBJ1-5	TGTGCCAGCAGTCGTGGCCACTTATTT	CASSRGHLF
12	-	TRBV14	-	TRBJ1-2	TGTGCCAGCAGCCCCGACACTAGTGGCCACACCTTC	CASSPDTSGHTF
16	-	TRBV7-8	-	TRBJ1-3	TGTGCCAGCAGCTCAACGCGAGGCTTTGTGGGAAACACCATATATTTT	CASSSTRGFVGNTIYF
15	-	TRBV15	-	TRBJ1-2	TGTGCCACCAGCAGAGATCCGGTGGCAGGGGATGGCTACACCTTC	CATSRDPVAGDGYTF
13	-	TRBV29-1	-	TRBJ1-2	TGCAGCGTCCTAGGGGGACCTGTGACTGGCTACACCTTC	CSVLGGPVTGYTF
14	-	TRBV7-2	-	TRBJ2-6	TGTGCCAGCAGCCGCCCCGTAGGGGCCAACGTCCTGACTTTC	CASSRPVGANVLTF
17	-	TRBV19	-	TRBJ2-6	TGTGCCAGTAGTATTGTGGGACCTCAGGCGGGGGCCAACGTCCTGACTTTC	CASSIVGPQAGANVLTF
16	-	TRBV5-1	-	TRBJ1-1	TGCGCCAGCAGCTTGAACAGCGTTTCATGGAACACTGAAGCTTTCTTT	CASSLNSVSWNTEAFF
13	-	TRBV7-9	-	TRBJ1-1	TGTGCCAGCAGCCAAGTCGAAGCAGACCCCAGTTTCTTT	CASSQVEADPSFF
15	-	TRBV9	TRBD1	TRBJ2-7	TGTGCCAGCAGCGCCTTCGGGACAGCAAGCTACGAGCAGTACTTC	CASSAFGTASYEQYF
17	many	TRBV7-9	TRBD2	TRBJ2-7	TGTGCCAGCAGCTCACGAACCCTAGCGGCCGTGACCTACGAGCAGTACTTC	CASSSRTLAAVTYEQYF
13	-	TRBV29-1	-	TRBJ1-1	TGCAGCGTTGACCAGGGGCCAAACACTGAAGCTTTCTTT	CSVDQGPNTEAFF
14	many	TRBV27	-	TRBJ1-1	TGTGCCAGCAGTTCCCGGACAGTGAACACTGAAGCTTTCTTT	CASSSRTVNTEAFF
15	-	TRBV5-4	-	TRBJ1-2	TGTGCCAGCAGCTCTATCCTCGGGCAAGGCCATGGCTACACCTTC	CASSSILGQGHGYTF
13	once	TRBV20-1	-	TRBJ2-5	TGCAGTGCTAGGGGGATGGACCAAGAGACCCAGTACTTC	CSARGMDQETQYF
18	many	TRBV19	TRBD1	TRBJ1-5	TGTGCCAGTAGTACCGACCTGGGACAGTACTATAGCAATCAGCCCCAGCATTTT	CASSTDLGQYYSNQPQHF
15	few	TRBV10-3	TRBD2	TRBJ2-3	TGTGCCATCAGACCGGGACTAGGGAACACAGATACGCAGTATTTT	CAIRPGLGNTDTQYF
14	once	TRBV29-1	TRBD1	TRBJ2-7	TGCAGCGTTGAGGGCCTCTGGACAGGGAATGAGCAGTACTTC	CSVEGLWTGNEQYF